This record covers a single T cell receptor (beta chain). The data were obtained in a study of blood T cell repertoires in COVID-19. At the level of the study: Samples taken during acute and convalescent COVID-19 were collected in the United States, Italy and Spain. T cells, B-cell-depleted T cells, or PBMCs provided the cDNA or gDNA that served as material.

The data were produced by immunoSEQ multiplex PCR, yet TCRdb's version contains in-frame clones alone and is incomplete. The sample has roughly 200,000 clones, about 90% seen once. CDR3 length: 13 amino acids. Germline CDR1 is LNHDA and CDR2 is SQIVND (reference sequence). Trimming stripped 1 base from V and 4 bases from J, with 7 bases between. The sample taken for sequencing was peripheral blood. The clonotype was recovered from a woman under 30 who had recovered from COVID-19. The rearrangement links TRBV19 to TRBJ1-1; perhaps TRBD1 as D (6 bases). In DNA, the CDR3 is TGTGCCAGTAGTATAGTCAGGGGCACTGAAGCTTTCTTT. Translation gives CASSIVRGTEAFF.